The source of this T cell receptor beta chain is a study of Ad26.COV2.S vaccination and SARS-CoV-2 variants. Study-wide results and caveats: It is possible that the TCR breadth and depth analyses underestimated the total T cell responses. Non-spike TCR breadth showed similarity between vaccine and placebo recipients. Spike-specific TCR breadth ran higher among vaccine recipients than placebo recipients.

Here immunoSEQ multiplex PCR was the method, and the copy in TCRdb shows in-frame clones only, minus some. The table records 350,000 to 500,000 clones, around 90% of them present only once. This clone appeared a single time. Its antigen is unknown. Germline-derived CDR1 and CDR2 are MRHNA and SNTAGT. Germline trimming cut 6 bases from V and 0 bases from J; bases unmatched to any gene: 3. The CDR3 runs to 15 residues. Treatment: around 19 received Ad26.COV2.S at low or high dose, single or two shots; five or six received placebo; per-sample allocation not given. Each sample was drawn 63 days after the first injection (of vaccine or placebo). An Ad26 vector expressing Wuhan-strain SARS-CoV-2 spike served as the vaccine.

The source is a person between 18 and 65 years old who received the Ad26.COV2.S COVID-19 vaccine or a placebo. The sample consisted of peripheral blood, taken in a trial of Ad26.COV2.S vaccine versus placebo. The chain couples TRBV6-4 to TRBJ2-3; TRBD1 matches 10 bases. CDR3 in DNA: TGTGCCAGCAGCCCGGGACAGGGGAGCACAGATACGCAGTATTTT. Protein product: CASSPGQGSTDTQYF.